Below are 25 T cell receptor beta chains sequenced from a single sample in a study of human T cells and chemical hapten exposure. TCRdb itself ran the RACE reads through MiXCR, one entry per CDR3 protein. The top ten hold just under 4.5% of the sample, which has about 49,000 distinct CDR3 sequences, around 9.3% seen once. Time point: patch test 1, 2 weeks after DPC sensitization. Treatment indicated: therapeutic diphenylcyclopropenone sensitization with weekly scalp DPC. The material was whole blood, obtained in connection with sensitization to the hapten diphenylcyclopropenone (DPC). Receptors were obtained from a woman between 50 and 59 years old with alopecia areata. Some clones in this sample may be carry-over from other donors' samples.

In this sample, this clonotype turned up many times. As DNA, the CDR3 is TGTGCCACCAGTGATTTAGGTGGACGGAACACCGGGGAGCTGTTTTTT. This sequence encodes CATSDLGGRNTGELFF. This chain links TRBV24-1 with TRBJ2-2; D is unclear. CDR3 length equals 16 residues. Germline V CDR1 and CDR2: KGHDR, SFDVKD. Trimming left V 1 base short and J 1 base short, with 9 bases between.

This clonotype was observed at least ten times. The chain has TRBV18 and TRBJ2-7; 8 bases line up with TRBD2. Trimming took 5 bases from V and 6 from J; bases not matched to a gene: 15. Germline lookup yields CDR1 KGHSH and CDR2 LQKENI. The CDR3 has 16 amino acids. The CDR3 loop is CASSATSSGMLSEQYF. The CDR3 DNA sequence: TGTGCCAGCTCAGCGACCAGTAGCGGGATGTTAAGCGAGCAGTACTTC.

The rearrangement links TRBV29-1 to TRBJ2-5; the match to TRBD2 covers 9 bases. Germline loops: CDR1 SQVTM, CDR2 ANQGSEA. This CDR3 contains 13 residues. With 8 bases clipped from V and 4 bases from J, the junction kept 8 bases outside the gene matches. CDR3 bases: TGCAGCACCGGACTAGCGAGCGGAGAGACCCAGTACTTC. This translates into CSTGLASGETQYF.

The chain combines TRBV12-3 or TRBV12-4 with TRBJ2-1; TRBD2 matches at 8 bases. The CDR3 runs to 18 residues. After removal of 7 bases from V and 6 bases from J, the junction contained 20 bases not matched to a gene. The CDR3 reads CASIVLLGSGAGGNEQFF. The CDR3 nucleotides are TGTGCCAGCATTGTCCTCTTAGGGAGTGGTGCGGGAGGCAATGAGCAGTTCTTC.

V gene TRBV3-1 combines with J gene TRBJ1-1; TRBD1 aligns across 8 bases. CDR1 and CDR2 from the germline V gene are LGHDT and YNNKEL (reference sequence). The V and J ends lost 6 bases and 0 bases, in that order; junction bases with no gene match: 3. The CDR3 runs 14 residues. CDR3 DNA sequence: TGTGCCAGCAGTTGGACAGGGCTGAACACTGAAGCTTTCTTT. Residues: CASSWTGLNTEAFF.

The chain joins TRBV7-2 to TRBJ2-1; 15 bases fit TRBD2. J lost 4 bases, V lost 3 bases, and 4 bases had no gene match. Germline CDR1 and CDR2: SGHTA and FQGNSA. The CDR3 runs to 17 residues. CDR3 coding DNA: TGTGCCAGCAGCTTGGGACTAGCGGGAGGAAGGTACAATGAGCAGTTCTTC. It yields the protein CASSLGLAGGRYNEQFF.

The chain links TRBV4-1 to TRBJ2-7, with 9 bases that match TRBD2. CDR1 is MGHRA and CDR2 is YSYEKL in the germline V gene. The CDR3 sequence is 16 residues long. V lost 3 bases to trimming and J lost 4 bases; unmatched junction nucleotides: 10. CDR3: CASSHGLGREGYEQYF. The CDR3 DNA reads as TGCGCCAGCAGCCACGGATTGGGGCGGGAGGGTTACGAGCAGTACTTC.

This clonotype rates as medium-sized. The chain employs TRBV7-9 and TRBJ2-7, with D tentatively TRBD1 (5 bases). Looked up from germline, CDR1 is SEHNR and CDR2 is FQNEAQ (reference sequence). The CDR3 consists of 13 residues. V dropped 1 base and J dropped 3 bases, with 7 bases sitting between them. The CDR3 DNA is TGTGCCAGCAGCTTAGGCAGGGACTACGAGCAGTACTTC. Translated, it gives CASSLGRDYEQYF.

This clonotype was found many times. The chain uses TRBV2 and TRBJ2-7, with 9 bases fitting TRBD1. V was clipped by 5 bases and J by 4 bases; unmatched bases: 9. Germline V lookup: CDR1 SNHLY, CDR2 FYNNEI. The CDR3 loop spans 15 amino acids. The CDR3 spells CASSRLGTGSYEQYF. CDR3 sequence (DNA): TGTGCCAGCAGTAGGCTCGGGACAGGGAGTTACGAGCAGTACTTC.

This clonotype was counted a few times. The CDR3 sequence: CASSQDLGDAYNEQFF. For the CDR3, the DNA is TGCGCCAGCAGCCAAGACCTCGGCGACGCCTACAATGAGCAGTTCTTC. This chain joins TRBV4-3 and TRBJ2-1; D gene ambiguous. In germline, CDR1 is LGHNA, CDR2 YSLEER. V gave up 0 bases and J gave up 2 bases, with 11 bases separating them. The CDR3 consists of 16 residues.

This clonotype showed up just a few times. The gene calls are TRBV14 and TRBJ1-1; D unresolved. The CDR3 consists of 13 residues. Germline V gene data show CDR1 as SGHDN and CDR2 as FVKESK. The V end lost 1 base, the J end lost 8 bases, and 11 bases lay between the germline ends. CDR3 bases: TGTGCCAGCAGCCAAGCTCGGGAGTCAGAAGCTTTCTTT. The encoded protein is CASSQARESEAFF.

Many counts were recorded for this clonotype. DNA for the CDR3: TGCGCCAGCAGTTTAGCGGGAGGGCCTGGGGAGCAGTTCTTC. This sequence encodes CASSLAGGPGEQFF. V usage is TRBV10-2 and J usage is TRBJ2-1; TRBD2 aligns across 11 bases. Unmatched junction bases numbered 7, after V lost 5 bases and J lost 10 bases. Germline V gene lookup returns CDR1 WSHSY and CDR2 SAAADI. The CDR3 sequence is 14 residues long.

The sample holds many counts of this clonotype. The chain carries TRBV21-1 and TRBJ2-7. TRBV21-1 is deemed a pseudogene. The CDR3 contains 14 residues. The CDR3 is CASSKGGGPYEQYF. CDR3 DNA: TGTGCCAGCAGCAAAGGTGGCGGACCCTACGAGCAGTACTTC.

This clonotype was counted many times. This rearrangement joins TRBV20-1 to TRBJ1-3; maybe TRBD1 (5 bases). CDR3 length equals 14 residues. CDR1 is DFQATT and CDR2 is SNEGSKA in the germline V gene (reference sequence). With 5 bases removed from V and 0 bases from J, the gap between germline ends came to 11 bases. CDR3 nucleotide sequence: TGCAGTGCTCTCGGGACCGTCTCTGGAAACACCATATATTTT. Translating gives CSALGTVSGNTIYF.

The rearrangement uses TRBV5-1 and TRBJ2-7, with 15 bases aligning to TRBD2. V dropped 2 bases and J dropped 4; count of bases not matched to a gene: 4. This CDR3 has 16 residues. The germline CDR1 and CDR2 sequences are SGHRS and YFSETQ. CDR3 coding DNA: TGCGCCAGCAGCTTTGGACTAGCGGGAGGGTGGTACGAGCAGTACTTC. Its translation: CASSFGLAGGWYEQYF.

This clonotype was counted many times. The V call is TRBV7-6, the J call TRBJ2-7; no reliable D call. V lost 5 bases and J lost 9, with 20 bases in between. This CDR3 region has 14 residues. CDR1 and CDR2 (germline): SGHVS, FNYEAQ. CDR3 loop: CASSQIGIKDRQYF. The CDR3 nucleotides read TGTGCCAGCAGCCAGATTGGGATAAAAGACCGGCAGTACTTC.

There are many counts of this clonotype. The chain recombines TRBV4-3 with TRBJ1-5, with a possible D match to TRBD1 (6 bases). From germline, CDR1 is LGHNA and CDR2 YSLEER. Between the trimmed V and J ends, which lost 0 bases and 4 bases, there was a span of 10 bases. This CDR3 spans 15 amino acids. The chain's CDR3 is CASSQDPGDNQPQHF. The CDR3 DNA reads as TGCGCCAGCAGCCAAGATCCAGGGGATAATCAGCCCCAGCATTTT.

The chain joins TRBV4-1 to TRBJ1-2; the D gene is possibly TRBD1 (5 bases). V was trimmed by 1 base and J by 4 bases, leaving 7 bases between them. Per germline, CDR1 MGHRA and CDR2 YSYEKL. The CDR3 has 13 amino acids. The DNA of the CDR3 is TGCGCCAGCAGCCAAGCAGGGACCTATGGCTACACCTTC. This translates into CASSQAGTYGYTF.

This clonotype has a count of ten or more. The chain links TRBV10-2 to TRBJ1-1, with 8 positions matching TRBD1. The CDR3 length is 15 residues. CDR1 WSHSY and CDR2 SAAADI come from the germline V gene. V was clipped by 6 bases and J by 2 bases; unmatched bases: 8. The CDR3 region has the DNA TGCGCCAGCAGCCTAGGAACAGGGGGTAACACTGAAGCTTTCTTT. This translates into CASSLGTGGNTEAFF.

This clonotype was found many times. The chain is built from TRBV18 and TRBJ2-3, with 13 bases matching TRBD2. The V and J ends lost 3 bases and 3 bases, in that order; junction bases with no gene match: 9. Per germline, CDR1 KGHSH and CDR2 LQKENI. This CDR3 has 18 residues. The CDR3 coding sequence is TGTGCCAGCTCACCTCCGGGACTAGCGGGAAAAGGGACAGATACGCAGTATTTT. Its translation is CASSPPGLAGKGTDTQYF.

CDR3 nucleotide sequence: TGTGCCAGCAGCCCGACTAGCGGCCAAGAGACCCAGTACTTC. It translates to CASSPTSGQETQYF. V and J are TRBV3-1 and TRBJ2-5, with 9 bases aligning to TRBD2. After removal of 4 bases from V and 1 base from J, the junction contained 1 base not matched to a gene. The CDR3 has 14 residues. CDR1 and CDR2 from the germline V gene are LGHDT and YNNKEL (reference sequence).

In this sample, this clonotype turned up a few times. This chain joins TRBV2 and TRBJ2-7; 10 bases map to TRBD2. CDR3 length equals 15 residues. CDR1 and CDR2 from the germline V gene are SNHLY and FYNNEI. Unmatched junction bases numbered 10, after V lost 6 bases and J lost 5 bases. For the CDR3, the DNA is TGTGCCAGCAGCACTGGGGCTAGCGGGAGCCACGAGCAGTACTTC. Translating it yields CASSTGASGSHEQYF.

This clonotype has ten or more counts. V is TRBV7-9 and J is TRBJ1-2, with D possibly being TRBD1 (5 bases). This CDR3 spans 13 amino acids. Germline CDR1 SEHNR, CDR2 FQNEAQ (reference sequence). Trimming pared 4 bases from V and 4 bases from J, leaving 10 bases between. The CDR3 reads CASSWGDGYGYTF. The CDR3 region has the DNA TGTGCCAGCAGCTGGGGGGATGGCTATGGCTACACCTTC.

This clonotype was detected many times. This sequence joins TRBV30 and TRBJ1-3; D gene uncertain. V was clipped by 0 bases and J by 4 bases, with 7 bases between them. The CDR3 runs 13 residues. Germline V gives CDR1 GTSNPN, CDR2 SVGIG (reference sequence). For the CDR3, the DNA is TGTGCCTGGAGTGTACAACTCGGAAACACCATATATTTT. Its protein product is CAWSVQLGNTIYF.

This clonotype showed up many times. This chain links TRBV19 with TRBJ2-3; perhaps TRBD2 as D (6 bases). The ends were cut back, 6 bases at V and 0 bases at J, with 10 bases in the middle. The CDR3 sequence is 14 residues long. Germline V gene sequence: CDR1 LNHDA, CDR2 SQIVND (reference sequence). CDR3 coding DNA: TGTGCCAGTAGCCCAACTAGCAGCACAGATACGCAGTATTTT. Translated: CASSPTSSTDTQYF.